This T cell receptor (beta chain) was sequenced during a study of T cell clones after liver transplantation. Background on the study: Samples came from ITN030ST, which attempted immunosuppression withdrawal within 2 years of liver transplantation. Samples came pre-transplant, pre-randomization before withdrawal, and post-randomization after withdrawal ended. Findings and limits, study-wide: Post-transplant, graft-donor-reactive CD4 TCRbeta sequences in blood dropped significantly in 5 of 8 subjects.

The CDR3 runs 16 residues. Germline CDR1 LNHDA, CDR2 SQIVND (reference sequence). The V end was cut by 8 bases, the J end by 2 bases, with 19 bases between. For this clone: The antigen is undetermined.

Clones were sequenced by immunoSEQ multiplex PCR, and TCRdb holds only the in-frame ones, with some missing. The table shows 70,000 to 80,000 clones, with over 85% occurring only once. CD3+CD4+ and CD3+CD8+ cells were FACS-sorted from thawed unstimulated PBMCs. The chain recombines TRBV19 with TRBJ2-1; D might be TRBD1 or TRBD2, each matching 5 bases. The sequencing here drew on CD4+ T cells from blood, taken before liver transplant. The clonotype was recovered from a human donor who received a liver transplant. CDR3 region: CASSLSGTVTYNEQFF. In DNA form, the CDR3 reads TGTGCCAGTTCGCTCTCCGGGACCGTTACCTACAATGAGCAGTTCTTC.